This T cell receptor (beta chain) comes out of a study of T-cell reconstitution after alpha-beta-depleted transplantation in children. It was with unique molecular identifiers that the TCRbeta library was prepared. TCRdb analysed the PCR reads with MiXCR anew, one entry per CDR3 protein. The sample consists of 250,000 to 350,000 distinct CDR3 sequences, more than 9% of them appearing once. There are many counts of this clonotype. Trimming removed 6 bases at V and 3 bases at J, with 11 bases between. The CDR3 totals 13 residues. The chain has TRBV12-3 or TRBV12-4 and TRBJ1-2; D not certain. The sequence derives from a human donor who donated a stem cell graft to a child with SCID. Sequenced here: PBMCs from the stem cell graft donor, sampled from the stem cell graft. In DNA, the CDR3 is TGTGCCAGCAGCCTAAAAACCGACTATGGCTACACCTTC. This translates into CASSLKTDYGYTF.